The clone carrying this T cell receptor (beta chain) showed up just a few times. One base away lies a much larger clone, so this may be a sequencing read error. This sample was included in a study of tumor-infiltrating lymphocytes in oesophageal squamous cell carcinoma. One entry per CDR3 protein, called by TCRdb with MiXCR from the PCR reads. The table includes some 17,000 distinct CDR3 sequences, roughly 50% detected once. The CDR3 runs to 14 residues. Germline CDR1 is SGHRS and CDR2 is YFSETQ. The V and J genes are TRBV5-1 and TRBJ2-1; 8 positions agree with TRBD2. Judging by the DNA end, TRBJ2-7 fits better; the J call may be wrong. Material: normal esophageal tissue next to the tumor. This receptor was obtained from a female donor with esophageal squamous cell carcinoma. This CDR3 reads CASSPGIAGTEQYF. The CDR3 DNA reads as TGCGCCAGCAGCCCAGGAATAGCGGGAACTGAGCAGTACTTC.